This T cell receptor beta chain was recovered during a study of T cell responses to AZD1222 COVID-19 vaccine listed by TCRdb under 2021. Turning to the overall study: TCR sequencing was performed for more than 230 trial participants, of whom about 200 were given two doses of AZD1222 and approximately 25 were given two doses of MenACWY control vaccine. Trial participants were enrolled by age into 18-55, 56-69 and 70-plus year subgroups, with 148, 28 and 57 TCR-sequenced participants respectively.

CDR1 and CDR2 are read off the germline V gene as SGHTA and FQGNSA. V is clipped by 5 bases and J by 2 bases, and the sequence between their germline boundaries is 13 bases long. CDR3 length: 14 amino acids, cysteine to phenylalanine. Here the CDR3 DNA is all that survives: 42 bases in frame from base 1. The full study reports these points: The 56-69-year group was small, and its depth increase did not reach significance, likely because of low power. Epitopes outside the regions mutated in the B.1.351 and B.1.1.7 variants were reportedly recognized by nearly half of the unique spike-specific TCRs. CD4 TCRs associated with the vaccine covered the entire spike protein, and the dominant responses were in regions 160-218 and 743-854. After two AZD1222 doses, spike-specific TCR breadth and depth were significantly higher than at day 0 and than in MenACWY recipients. No day 14 peak-response samples were available, so repertoires were characterized only after the peak T cell response. Participants were mostly white British and included more females than males, and it was suggested by the authors that clonal diversity may have been underestimated. Only five to seven AZD1222 recipients were SARS-CoV-2 seropositive at baseline, limiting conclusions about previously exposed vaccinees.

Details on this clone: Its binding antigen is unknown. No quality values exist for individual bases; no much larger clone is one base distant.

The CDR3 regions of human TCRbeta chains were analyzed by immunosequencing. In the paper's pipeline: Repertoire TCRs were checked for matches against a reference library of SARS-CoV-2-specific TCRs that had been generated using the MIRA antigen-specificity platform. Breadth meant the fraction of unique TCRs that were SARS-CoV-2-associated, whereas depth meant the fraction of total T cells that were SARS-CoV-2-associated. Using the MIRA data, each spike-specific TCR was mapped to the spike region that the TCR reacts to and placed in a CD4 or CD8 class. Log10-transformed breadth and depth values were compared by one-way ANOVA with Sidak's multiple comparisons tests. TCRdb took over this immuneACCESS table, retaining in-frame rearrangements with V and J assigned. Such tables are incomplete; in checked studies, under half of the missing clones stem from an unresolved V gene, and the remainder is unexplained. Clone size and the V and J calls come from that table; the DNA yielded D and trimming. The sample includes 50,000 to 75,000 clones, with roughly 89% observed a single time. The ten largest clonotypes hold approximately 6.1% of the sample.

Sample time point, as interpreted from the label and publication: about 28 days (+/-7) after the second vaccine dose. AZD1222 recipients given second doses at about 4 weeks or at about 12 weeks were pooled, since spike-specific TCR depth and breadth were not found to differ between the two schedules. Vaccinee samples came from UK trials COV001 and COV002, including a single-blind randomized controlled phase 2/3 trial of AZD1222 (ChAdOx1 nCoV-19) in healthy adults. Trial participant PBMC samples were collected at day 0 and day 28 after the second dose for TCRbeta chain sequencing. The sequence derives from an adult who received the AZD1222 COVID-19 vaccine. This specimen consisted of peripheral blood, obtained 28 days after the second AZD1222 dose. This receptor chain uses TRBV7-2 and TRBJ2-7, with no confidently assigned D gene. The CDR3 region reads CASSLADGAYEQYF. Read as DNA, the sequence is TGTGCCAGCAGCCTGGCGGACGGAGCCTACGAGCAGTACTTC.